Detailed here is one T cell receptor (beta chain). Germline-derived CDR1 and CDR2 are LNHDA and SQIVND (reference sequence). Deletions cut 5 bases from V and 0 bases from J, with 11 bases between. This CDR3 region has 15 residues. The record originates from a study of control samples from healthy donors and cancer patients. Measured with immunoSEQ multiplex PCR; TCRdb has only the in-frame clones, and not every one. The listing records fewer than 200,000 clones. This TCR derives from a woman aged 30 to 39 in good health. What was sequenced was blood. V and J are TRBV19 and TRBJ1-5, with D uncertain. CDR3 sequence: CASSWWPYSNQPQHF. The CDR3 region has the DNA TGTGCCAGTAGTTGGTGGCCGTATAGCAATCAGCCCCAGCATTTT.